Listed here are 8 T cell receptor beta chains from one sample, sequenced in a study of shared T cell receptors in the human thymus. TCRdb keeps only in-frame clones here, not all; method: immunoSEQ multiplex PCR. The profile shows about 610,000 clones, around nine tenths of them singletons. These data are also associated with another study on human thymus T cells.

The sample was thymocytes. The receptors shown here come from a boy younger than two with a congenital heart defect.

The V and J genes are TRBV6-5 and TRBJ2-1; D perhaps matches TRBD2 (6 bases). The germline V gene encodes CDR1 MNHEY and CDR2 SVGAGI. This CDR3 has 14 residues. V was trimmed by 5 bases and J by 5 bases, leaving 13 bases between them. The CDR3 protein is CASSPGGDNNEQFF. CDR3 sequence (DNA): TGTGCCAGCAGTCCCGGGGGAGATAACAATGAGCAGTTCTTC.

In this sample, this clone turned up once. The chain joins TRBV28 to TRBJ2-1, with D possibly being TRBD2 (5 bases). With 5 bases removed from V and 4 bases from J, the gap between germline ends came to 18 bases. The CDR3 sequence is 16 residues long. Germline lookup yields CDR1 MDHEN and CDR2 SYDVKM. CDR3 sequence (DNA): TGTGCCAGCAGTACAACTGGACTTTCCCCATACAATGAGCAGTTCTTC. Amino acids: CASSTTGLSPYNEQFF.

This clone was seen a single time. This chain joins TRBV4-3 and TRBJ2-3; 11 nucleotides agree with TRBD2. This CDR3 has 21 amino acids. Germline trimming cut 0 bases from V and 2 bases from J; bases unmatched to any gene: 16. Germline V gene sequence: CDR1 LGHNA, CDR2 YSLEER. CDR3 coding DNA: TGCGCCAGCAGCCAAGAAGGGCTAGCGGGAGGCGGTTGGAAACACACAGATACGCAGTATTTT. It translates to CASSQEGLAGGGWKHTDTQYF.

The chain is built from TRBV9 and TRBJ2-7; 7 nucleotides align to TRBD1. The length of the CDR3 is 16 residues. CDR1 and CDR2 from the germline V gene are SGDLS and YYNGEE. With V trimmed by 3 bases and J by 2 bases, 11 bases remained unmatched. Here the CDR3 DNA reads TGTGCCAGCAGCGCTTTCCGGGACAGTCCTCCCTACGAGCAGTACTTC. This gives the protein CASSAFRDSPPYEQYF. The full variable domain, rest sourced from reference TRBV9 and TRBJ2-7, is DSGVTQTPKHLITATGQRVTLRCSPRSGDLSVYWYQQSLDQGLQFLIQYYNGEERAKGNILERFSAQQFPDLHSELNLSSLELGDSALYFCASSAFRDSPPYEQYFGPGTRLTVT.

The chain employs TRBV5-1 and TRBJ2-1; D may be TRBD2 (5 bases). V dropped 4 bases and J dropped 1 base, with 24 bases sitting between them. Germline CDR1 reads SGHRS; CDR2 reads YFSETQ. The length of the CDR3 is 19 residues. The chain's CDR3 is CASSVPDTEDFPSYNEQFF. The CDR3 nucleotides are TGCGCCAGCAGCGTCCCGGATACCGAGGACTTTCCGTCCTACAATGAGCAGTTCTTC.

The chain joins TRBV27 to TRBJ2-7; 11 bases match TRBD2. The CDR3 runs 14 residues. Germline V gene lookup returns CDR1 MNHEY and CDR2 SMNVEV (reference sequence). V was pared by 7 bases and J by 4 bases, with 6 bases of the junction left unmatched. The CDR3 nucleotides are TGTGCCAGCACCCGGACTAGCGGGCCTTACGAGCAGTACTTC. Translated, it gives CASTRTSGPYEQYF.

The chain is built from TRBV4-2 and TRBJ2-7; 8 bases line up with TRBD2. J was trimmed by 2 bases and V by 0 bases; bases with no gene match: 6. The CDR3 consists of 16 residues. CDR1 and CDR2 (germline): LGHNA, YNFKEQ. The CDR3, as DNA: TGTGCCAGCAGCCAAGAAAGGACTAGCCATACCTACGAGCAGTACTTC. Its translation: CASSQERTSHTYEQYF.

This clone came up once. The rearrangement joins TRBV7-2 to TRBJ2-1, with 9 positions matching TRBD1. Germline V gene lookup returns CDR1 SGHTA and CDR2 FQGNSA. The CDR3 is made up of 15 amino acids. V was clipped by 5 bases and J by 5 bases; unmatched bases: 7. The CDR3 loop is CASSHQGQGNNEQFF. DNA for the CDR3: TGTGCCAGCAGCCACCAGGGACAGGGCAACAATGAGCAGTTCTTC.